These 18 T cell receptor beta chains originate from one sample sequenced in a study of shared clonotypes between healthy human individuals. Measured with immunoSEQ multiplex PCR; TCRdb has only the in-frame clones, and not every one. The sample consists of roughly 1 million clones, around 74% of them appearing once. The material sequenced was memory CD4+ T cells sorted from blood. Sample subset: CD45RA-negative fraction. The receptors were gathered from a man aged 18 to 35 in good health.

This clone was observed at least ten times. The DNA for the CDR3 is TGTGCCACCAGCAGAGCCGCTCGGTGGGGCACAGATACGCAGTATTTT. It encodes CATSRAARWGTDTQYF. The genes are TRBV15 and TRBJ2-3, with D hard to call. Per the germline V gene, CDR1 is LNHNV and CDR2 is YYDKDF (reference sequence). The CDR3 extends over 16 amino acids. Trimming removed 1 base at V and 1 base at J, with 12 bases between.

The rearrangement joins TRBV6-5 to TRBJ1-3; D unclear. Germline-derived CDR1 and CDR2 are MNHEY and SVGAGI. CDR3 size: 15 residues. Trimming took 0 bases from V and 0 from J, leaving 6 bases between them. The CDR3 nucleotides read TGTGCCAGCAGTTACTCACACGCCTCTGGAAACACCATATATTTT. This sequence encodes CASSYSHASGNTIYF.

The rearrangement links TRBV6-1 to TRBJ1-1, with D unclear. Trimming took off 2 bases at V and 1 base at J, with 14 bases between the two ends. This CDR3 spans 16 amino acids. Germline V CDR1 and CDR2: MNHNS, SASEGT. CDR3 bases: TGTGCCAGCAGTGAACGTTCACAGACGTGGAACACTGAAGCTTTCTTT. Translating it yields CASSERSQTWNTEAFF.

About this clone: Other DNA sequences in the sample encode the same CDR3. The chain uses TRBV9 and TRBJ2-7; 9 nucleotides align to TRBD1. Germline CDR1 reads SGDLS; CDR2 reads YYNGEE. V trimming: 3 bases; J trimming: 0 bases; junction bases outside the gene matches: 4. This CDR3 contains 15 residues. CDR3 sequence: CASSAGQGSSYEQYF. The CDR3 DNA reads TGTGCCAGCAGCGCGGGACAGGGAAGCTCCTACGAGCAGTACTTC.

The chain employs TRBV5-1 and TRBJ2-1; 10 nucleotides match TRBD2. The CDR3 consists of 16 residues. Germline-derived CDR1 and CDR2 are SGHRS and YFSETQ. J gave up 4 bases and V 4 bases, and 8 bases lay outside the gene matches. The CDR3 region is CASSGMGLASYNEQFF. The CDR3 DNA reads TGCGCCAGCAGCGGTATGGGACTAGCGTCTTACAATGAGCAGTTCTTC.

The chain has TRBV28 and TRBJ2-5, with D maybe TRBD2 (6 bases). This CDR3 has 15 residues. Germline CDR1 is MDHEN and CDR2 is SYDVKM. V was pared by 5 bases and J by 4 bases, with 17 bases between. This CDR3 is CASSPPTLGGETQYF. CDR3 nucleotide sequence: TGTGCCAGCAGTCCACCAACTTTGGGGGGAGAGACCCAGTACTTC.

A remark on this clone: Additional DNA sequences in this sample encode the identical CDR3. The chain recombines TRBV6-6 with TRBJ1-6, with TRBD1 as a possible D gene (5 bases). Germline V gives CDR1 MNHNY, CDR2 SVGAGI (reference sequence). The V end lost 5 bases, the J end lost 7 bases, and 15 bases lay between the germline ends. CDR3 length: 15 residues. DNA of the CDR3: TGTGCCAGCAGTGGGGGTCGGGGGGGAAATTCACCCCTCCACTTT. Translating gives CASSGGRGGNSPLHF.

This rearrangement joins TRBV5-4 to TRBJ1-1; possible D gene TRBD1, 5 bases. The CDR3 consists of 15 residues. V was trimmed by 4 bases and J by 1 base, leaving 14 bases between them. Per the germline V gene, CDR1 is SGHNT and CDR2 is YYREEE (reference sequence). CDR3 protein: CASSLGGQKNTEAFF. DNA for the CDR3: TGTGCCAGCAGCCTCGGCGGACAAAAGAACACTGAAGCTTTCTTT.

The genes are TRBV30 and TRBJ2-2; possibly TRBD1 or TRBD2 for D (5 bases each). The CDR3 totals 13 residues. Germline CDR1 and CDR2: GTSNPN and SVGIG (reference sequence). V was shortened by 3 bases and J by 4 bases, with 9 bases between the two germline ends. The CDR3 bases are TGTGCCTGGAGCCGGGACGGCACCGGGGAGCTGTTTTTT. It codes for CAWSRDGTGELFF.

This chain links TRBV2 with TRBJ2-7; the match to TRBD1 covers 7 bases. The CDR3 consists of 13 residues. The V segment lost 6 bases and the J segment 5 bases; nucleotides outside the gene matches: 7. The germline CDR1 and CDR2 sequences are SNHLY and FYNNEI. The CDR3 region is CASRPQGSDEQYF. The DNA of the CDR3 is TGTGCCAGCAGACCACAGGGGTCGGACGAGCAGTACTTC. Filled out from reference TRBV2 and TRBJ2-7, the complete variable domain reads EPEVTQTPSHQVTQMGQEVILRCVPISNHLYFYWYRQILGQKVEFLVSFYNNEISEKSEIFDDQFSVERPDGSNFTLKIRSTKLEDSAMYFCASRPQGSDEQYFGPGTRLTVT.

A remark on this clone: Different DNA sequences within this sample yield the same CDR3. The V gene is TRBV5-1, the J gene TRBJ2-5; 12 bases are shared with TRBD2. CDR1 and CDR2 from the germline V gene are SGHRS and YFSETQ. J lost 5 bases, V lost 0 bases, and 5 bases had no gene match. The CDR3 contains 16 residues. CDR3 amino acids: CASSLETSGRGETQYF. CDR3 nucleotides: TGCGCCAGCAGCTTGGAGACTAGCGGGAGAGGGGAGACCCAGTACTTC.

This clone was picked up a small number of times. The CDR3 DNA sequence: TGCAGCGTTGGCGCAGGAGTAGAAGCTTTCTTT. Translating gives CSVGAGVEAFF. The chain uses TRBV29-1 and TRBJ1-1; D is unclear. V gave up 4 bases and J gave up 8 bases, with 11 bases separating them. The length of the CDR3 is 11 residues. CDR1 and CDR2 from the germline V gene are SQVTM and ANQGSEA.

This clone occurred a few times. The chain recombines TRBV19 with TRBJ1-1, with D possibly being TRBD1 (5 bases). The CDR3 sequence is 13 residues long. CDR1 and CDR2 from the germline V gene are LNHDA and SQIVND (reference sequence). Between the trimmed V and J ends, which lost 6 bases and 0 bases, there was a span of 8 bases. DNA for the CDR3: TGTGCCAGTAGGACAGTCATGAACACTGAAGCTTTCTTT. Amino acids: CASRTVMNTEAFF.

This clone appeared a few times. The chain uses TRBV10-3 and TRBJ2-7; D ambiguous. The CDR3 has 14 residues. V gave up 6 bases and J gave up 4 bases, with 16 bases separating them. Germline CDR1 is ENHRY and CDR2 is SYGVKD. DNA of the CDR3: TGTGCCATCAGCGATGGGTTGTTCGGGTACGAGCAGTACTTC. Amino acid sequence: CAISDGLFGYEQYF.

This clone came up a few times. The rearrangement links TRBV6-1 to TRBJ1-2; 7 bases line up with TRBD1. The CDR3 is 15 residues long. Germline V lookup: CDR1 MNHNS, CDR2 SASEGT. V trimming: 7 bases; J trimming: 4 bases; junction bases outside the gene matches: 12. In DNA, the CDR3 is TGTGCCAGCATCAAAGGGACAGCTGACGGCTATGGCTACACCTTC. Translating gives CASIKGTADGYGYTF.

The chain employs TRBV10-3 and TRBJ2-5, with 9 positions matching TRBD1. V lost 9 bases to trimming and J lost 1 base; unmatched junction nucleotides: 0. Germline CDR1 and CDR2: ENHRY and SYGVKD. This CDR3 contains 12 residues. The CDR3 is CAIQGAQETQYF. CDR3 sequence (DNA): TGTGCCATACAGGGGGCCCAAGAGACCCAGTACTTC.

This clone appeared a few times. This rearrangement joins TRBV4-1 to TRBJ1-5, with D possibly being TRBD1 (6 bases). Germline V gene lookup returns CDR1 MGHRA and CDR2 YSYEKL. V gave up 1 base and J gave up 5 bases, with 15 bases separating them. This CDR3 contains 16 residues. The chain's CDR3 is CASSQGEGGGHQPQHF. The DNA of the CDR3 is TGCGCCAGCAGCCAAGGGGAGGGAGGGGGGCATCAGCCCCAGCATTTT.

CDR3 bases: TGCGCCAGCAGCCTTCCTGTAGGCGGGGAGCTGTTTTTT. Protein: CASSLPVGGELFF. The rearrangement links TRBV5-1 to TRBJ2-2, with unresolved D. V was trimmed by 4 bases and J by 7 bases, leaving 11 bases between them. Germline V gene sequence: CDR1 SGHRS, CDR2 YFSETQ. This CDR3 has 13 amino acids.